This T cell receptor (beta chain) was sequenced for a study of response to subunit inactivated influenza vaccine. Germline assignment: CDR1 SGHRS and CDR2 YFSETQ. This CDR3 has 15 residues. With 3 bases removed from V and 3 bases from J, the gap between germline ends came to 13 bases. For this clonotype: Its antigen is unidentified.

Overall study results and limits: It was the authors' suggestion that each seasonal influenza vaccination recruits few new T cells.

TCRdb used MiXCR to reprocess the RT-PCR reads, holding one entry per CDR3 protein. In the table there are roughly 670,000 distinct CDR3 sequences, 11% to 15% of which are singletons. V and J are TRBV5-1 and TRBJ2-1; possibly TRBD1 or TRBD2 for D (5 bases each). The material sequenced was PBMCs from blood, taken around 15 days before vaccination. The receptor was isolated from a man aged 50-60 years who received an inactivated influenza vaccine. In DNA, the CDR3 is TGCGCCAGCAGCTCTCGAGGGGAGTTCTACAATGAGCAGTTCTTC. This sequence encodes CASSSRGEFYNEQFF.